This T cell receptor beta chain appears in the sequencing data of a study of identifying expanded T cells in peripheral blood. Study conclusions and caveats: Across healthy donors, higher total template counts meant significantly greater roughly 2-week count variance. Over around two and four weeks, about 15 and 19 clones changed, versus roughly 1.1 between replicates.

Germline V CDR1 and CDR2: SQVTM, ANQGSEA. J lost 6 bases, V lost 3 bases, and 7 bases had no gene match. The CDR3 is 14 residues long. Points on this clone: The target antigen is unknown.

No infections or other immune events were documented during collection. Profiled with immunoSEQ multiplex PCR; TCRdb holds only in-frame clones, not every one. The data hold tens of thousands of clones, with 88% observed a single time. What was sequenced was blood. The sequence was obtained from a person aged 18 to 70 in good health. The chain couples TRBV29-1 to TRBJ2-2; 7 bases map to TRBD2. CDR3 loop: CSVESGARAGELFF. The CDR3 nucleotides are TGCAGCGTTGAGAGCGGGGCCAGGGCCGGGGAGCTGTTTTTT.